Sequencing of this T cell receptor beta chain was carried out in a study of blood T cell repertoires in COVID-19. Libraries were prepared by immunoSEQ multiplex PCR; TCRdb keeps only in-frame clonotypes and omits some of them. The sample holds 200,000 or so clones, about nine tenths seen once. Trimming shortened V by 0 bases and J by 3 bases, and 5 bases separated the two germline ends. Germline-derived CDR1 and CDR2 are SGHDN and FVKESK. The CDR3 extends over 13 amino acids. The TCR sequence derives from a woman aged 40-49 years with acute COVID-19. Source material: PBMCs or T cells enriched from blood (not recorded which). This sequence joins TRBV14 and TRBJ1-2; no definite D call. The DNA of the CDR3 is TGTGCCAGCAGCCAAGACTCGGACTATGGCTACACCTTC. It yields the protein CASSQDSDYGYTF.